The 26 T cell receptor beta chains below all came from one sample that was sequenced in a study of somatic mutations in cytotoxic T cells in rheumatoid arthritis (dated by TCRdb to the late 2010s). Preparation of the library involved the immunoSEQ multiplex PCR assay. TCRdb limited this immuneACCESS table to in-frame rearrangements with V and J called. A share of clones is missing; checked studies link under half to unresolved V genes, and the rest is unexplained. For this sample the table gives 2,000 to 3,000 clones, of which over 80% were detected only once. The top ten clones comprise about 10% of the sample. The sample taken for sequencing was CD8+ T cells sorted from blood. These receptor sequences come from an older woman with rheumatoid arthritis.

V usage is TRBV1 and J usage is TRBJ2-5; TRBD2 is the table's D call, not checked against the DNA. TRBV1 is given as a pseudogene. This CDR3 has 15 amino acids. The CDR3 reads CTSSQRPSRVGTQYF. CDR3 bases: TGCACCAGCAGCCAAAGACCTAGCAGAGTGGGGACCCAGTACTTC.

Only one count was recorded for this clone. This chain connects TRBV28 to TRBJ1-5; D is unresolved. The V gene's germline CDR1 is MDHEN and CDR2 SYDVKM. The CDR3 runs to 19 residues. With 1 base removed from V and 2 bases from J, the gap between germline ends came to 21 bases. The CDR3 spells CASSLFLSGREEGNQPQHF. The CDR3 coding sequence is TGTGCCAGCAGTTTATTCTTATCGGGCCGGGAGGAGGGCAATCAGCCCCAGCATTTT.

The chain uses TRBV28 and TRBJ2-1; TRBD1 matches 7 bases. Germline CDR1 and CDR2: MDHEN and SYDVKM. J gave up 10 bases and V 3 bases, and 12 bases lay outside the gene matches. The CDR3 contains 15 residues. CDR3 residues: CASSFLGQGVGEQFF. Here the CDR3 DNA reads TGTGCCAGCAGTTTCCTTGGGCAGGGGGTGGGCGAGCAGTTCTTC.

The chain recombines TRBV7-9 with TRBJ2-3, with D possibly being TRBD1 (6 bases). CDR1 is SEHNR and CDR2 is FQNEAQ in the germline V gene (reference sequence). The CDR3 spans 15 residues. Trimming stripped 5 bases from V and 2 bases from J, with 14 bases between. CDR3 sequence reads: CASSTTDRHTDTQYF. CDR3 nucleotides: TGTGCCAGCAGCACGACCGACAGGCACACAGATACGCAGTATTTT.

This chain connects TRBV4-1 to TRBJ1-5; D perhaps matches TRBD1 (5 bases). The CDR3 contains 16 residues. The V end was cut by 0 bases, the J end by 6 bases, with 15 bases between. Germline V lookup: CDR1 MGHRA, CDR2 YSYEKL. The CDR3: CASSQDVGLAFQPQHF. The CDR3 bases are TGCGCCAGCAGCCAAGATGTGGGACTTGCTTTTCAGCCCCAGCATTTT.

This clone was observed a few times. The chain recombines TRBV29-1 with TRBJ2-7; possibly TRBD2 for D (6 bases). V lost 4 bases to trimming and J lost 2 bases, with 18 bases between them. Germline lookup yields CDR1 SQVTM and CDR2 ANQGSEA. This CDR3 is built from 15 residues. CDR3 sequence reads: CSVGGLVAEAYEQYF. The CDR3 region has the DNA TGCAGCGTTGGCGGTCTAGTAGCGGAAGCCTACGAGCAGTACTTC.

The rearrangement joins TRBV14 to TRBJ2-1, with D possibly TRBD2 on 6 matching bases. Trimming took 1 base from V and 0 from J, leaving 10 bases between them. The CDR3 has 16 residues. Germline V lookup: CDR1 SGHDN, CDR2 FVKESK. CDR3 nucleotide sequence: TGTGCCAGCAGCCAAGTCCGGGAGAGCTCCTACAATGAGCAGTTCTTC. This encodes CASSQVRESSYNEQFF.

This sequence joins TRBV6-1 and TRBJ1-5; possible D gene TRBD1, 5 bases. V was cut by 7 bases and J by 0 bases, with 10 bases left in between. Germline V gives CDR1 MNHNS, CDR2 SASEGT. The CDR3 is 14 amino acids. The CDR3 DNA is TGTGCCAGCATCGGGGGGTATAGCAATCAGCCCCAGCATTTT. It is translated as CASIGGYSNQPQHF.

This sequence joins TRBV30 and TRBJ1-1; no definite D call. The germline V and J ends were trimmed by 0 bases and 4 bases, with 12 bases remaining between them. The CDR3 contains 14 residues. CDR1 and CDR2 from the germline V gene are GTSNPN and SVGIG (reference sequence). CDR3 sequence (DNA): TGTGCCTGGAGTGTTTGGGCAACCTCCACTGAAGCTTTCTTT. It codes for CAWSVWATSTEAFF.

This chain uses TRBV4-1 with TRBJ2-3, with 7 bases that match TRBD2. CDR3 length: 17 amino acids. CDR1 and CDR2 (germline): MGHRA, YSYEKL. V was pared by 0 bases and J by 0 bases, with 6 bases of the junction left unmatched. CDR3 coding DNA: TGCGCCAGCAGCCAAGAGTCCCTAGCGGATAGCACAGATACGCAGTATTTT. It specifies CASSQESLADSTDTQYF.

The V gene is TRBV5-6, the J gene TRBJ1-5; weak D call: TRBD1 (6 bases). V lost 2 bases and J lost 3, with 9 bases in between. Germline loops: CDR1 SGHDT, CDR2 YYEEEE. There are 14 residues in the CDR3. In DNA, the CDR3 is TGTGCCAGCAGCTTACAGGGTTACAATCAGCCCCAGCATTTT. Protein sequence: CASSLQGYNQPQHF.

The genes are TRBV7-3 and TRBJ2-1; D remains ambiguous. Trimming shortened V by 2 bases and J by 5 bases, and 10 bases separated the two germline ends. This CDR3 has 14 residues. Germline V gives CDR1 SGHTA, CDR2 FQGTGA. The CDR3 nucleotides are TGTGCCAGCAGCTTATACCCTAGAGACAATGAGCAGTTCTTC. Its protein product is CASSLYPRDNEQFF.

The chain combines TRBV2 with TRBJ2-5, with TRBD2 identical over 12 bases. CDR1 and CDR2 from the germline V gene are SNHLY and FYNNEI. V trimming: 9 bases; J trimming: 5 bases; junction bases outside the gene matches: 1. The CDR3 is made up of 12 amino acids. The CDR3 is CASGLAGETQYF. The CDR3 bases are TGTGCCAGTGGACTAGCGGGGGAGACCCAGTACTTC.

This clone was picked up a small number of times. The V call is TRBV2, the J call TRBJ1-4; maybe TRBD1 (6 bases). This CDR3 comprises 13 residues. V lost 5 bases and J 12 bases, leaving 16 bases between the germline ends. CDR1 and CDR2 (germline): SNHLY, FYNNEI. CDR3 protein: CASSNSRGRELFF. CDR3 coding DNA: TGTGCCAGCAGTAATTCCAGGGGCCGGGAACTGTTTTTT.

This clone has only a few counts. The gene calls are TRBV7-3 and TRBJ2-2; D not resolved. The CDR3 consists of 17 residues. CDR1 and CDR2 (germline): SGHTA, FQGTGA. The V end was cut by 5 bases, the J end by 5 bases, with 21 bases between. The CDR3 DNA sequence: TGTGCCAGCAGCAAAAAGCCCGCAGGTTTTCTTACCGGGGAGCTGTTTTTT. Protein product: CASSKKPAGFLTGELFF. Based on the CDR3 plus reference TRBV7-3 and TRBJ2-2, the full variable domain is GAGVSQTPSNKVTEKGKYVELRCDPISGHTALYWYRQSLGQGPEFLIYFQGTGAADDSGLPNDRFFAVRPEGSVSTLKIQRTERGDSAVYLCASSKKPAGFLTGELFFGEGSRLTVL.

V usage is TRBV27 and J usage is TRBJ1-1; 10 bases line up with TRBD1. CDR3 length: 16 amino acids. Losses at the gene ends were 0 bases for V and 4 bases for J; bases not matched to a gene: 5. Germline V gives CDR1 MNHEY, CDR2 SMNVEV (reference sequence). CDR3 residues: CASSLSGTGVFTEAFF. CDR3 sequence (DNA): TGTGCCAGCAGTTTATCCGGGACAGGGGTTTTCACTGAAGCTTTCTTT.

The CDR3 sequence is CASSQGLGNQPQHF. In DNA form, the CDR3 reads TGCGCCAGCAGCCAAGGACTCGGCAATCAGCCCCAGCATTTT. The chain carries TRBV4-1 and TRBJ1-5; D gene ambiguous. V was trimmed by 1 base and J by 2 bases, leaving 6 bases between them. The CDR3 is 14 amino acids. Germline loops: CDR1 MGHRA, CDR2 YSYEKL.

This clone was counted once. CDR3 nucleotides: TGTGCCAGCAGCGTAGTGGAGGGGGCGATCGACGAGCAGTACTTC. Translated: CASSVVEGAIDEQYF. V and J are TRBV9 and TRBJ2-5; weak D call: TRBD1 (7 bases). Near its end, the DNA agrees better with TRBJ2-7, so the J call may be wrong. Germline assignment: CDR1 SGDLS and CDR2 YYNGEE. This CDR3 contains 15 residues.

This chain links TRBV25-1 with TRBJ2-4; 7 nucleotides agree with TRBD1. The germline V gene has CDR1 MGHDK and CDR2 SYGVNS. The CDR3 covers 16 residues. V shed 3 bases, J shed 13 bases, and the junction held 18 bases outside the gene matches. In nucleotides, the CDR3 is TGTGCCAGCAGTGACTCAGCCGGGACAGACGCGTGGCGGCAGTACTTC. Translation: CASSDSAGTDAWRQYF. Full variable domain (remainder filled in from reference TRBV25-1 and TRBJ2-4): EADIYQTPRYLVIGTGKKITLECSQTMGHDKMYWYQQDPGMELHLIHYSYGVNSTEKGDLSSESTVSRIRTEHFPLTLESARPSHTSQYLCASSDSAGTDAWRQYFGAGTRLSVL.

The chain employs TRBV28 and TRBJ2-5; 7 nucleotides line up with TRBD2. Gene TRBJ2-7 matches the end of the DNA better, so the J call may be wrong. CDR3 size: 14 residues. Germline CDR1 MDHEN, CDR2 SYDVKM. The CDR3 DNA sequence: TGTGCCAGCAGTATGGGCGGGAGTGGTTACGAGCAGTACTTC. This translates into CASSMGGSGYEQYF.

The DNA for the CDR3 is TGCGCCAGCAGCCAAGGTCGGAGAGAGGAGACCCAGTACTTC. Translating it yields CASSQGRREETQYF. The chain carries TRBV4-1 and TRBJ2-5, with D hard to call. The CDR3 extends over 14 amino acids. Germline V gene lookup returns CDR1 MGHRA and CDR2 YSYEKL. Trimming removed 1 base from V and 5 bases from J, with 11 bases in between.

The gene calls are TRBV7-2 and TRBJ2-2; no clear D. Germline V CDR1 and CDR2: SGHTA, FQGNSA. V lost 7 bases, J lost 0 bases, and 6 bases lay in between. This CDR3 has 13 residues. The CDR3 sequence is CASTDSNTGELFF. For the CDR3, the DNA is TGTGCCAGCACAGACTCGAACACCGGGGAGCTGTTTTTT.

The chain recombines TRBV19 with TRBJ1-1; unclear D gene. Germline assignment: CDR1 LNHDA and CDR2 SQIVND (reference sequence). Deletions cut 5 bases from V and 0 bases from J, with 7 bases between. CDR3 length equals 13 residues. The CDR3 nucleotides are TGTGCCAGTAGTGTGAGTTTGAACACTGAAGCTTTCTTT. Translated: CASSVSLNTEAFF.

J is TRBJ2-2 and V is TRBV27; 9 bases are a match to TRBD1. V trimming: 6 bases; J trimming: 5 bases; junction bases outside the gene matches: 13. Germline V gene sequence: CDR1 MNHEY, CDR2 SMNVEV (reference sequence). The CDR3 has 17 amino acids. CDR3 bases: TGTGCCAGCAGCCACTTTACAGGGGGCGCCGGAACCGGGGAGCTGTTTTTT. Its translation is CASSHFTGGAGTGELFF.

CDR3 nucleotides: TGTGCCAGCAGCTTAGTTTTCCTCTACGAGCAGTACTTC. The encoded protein is CASSLVFLYEQYF. This sequence joins TRBV7-9 and TRBJ2-7; the D is unclear. The CDR3 runs 13 residues. Germline values: CDR1 SEHNR, CDR2 FQNEAQ (reference sequence). V was shortened by 1 base and J by 3 bases, with 7 bases between the two germline ends.

This clone was picked up one time. Here the CDR3 DNA reads TGCGCCAGCAGCTTGGCCGGGACGGAGGGAGACTCAGGGCCTAACTATGGCTACACCTTC. Protein product: CASSLAGTEGDSGPNYGYTF. The chain couples TRBV5-1 to TRBJ1-2, with D perhaps TRBD1 (5 bases). Trimming left V 0 bases short and J 0 bases short, with 24 bases between. The CDR3 has 20 residues. Looked up from germline, CDR1 is SGHRS and CDR2 is YFSETQ.